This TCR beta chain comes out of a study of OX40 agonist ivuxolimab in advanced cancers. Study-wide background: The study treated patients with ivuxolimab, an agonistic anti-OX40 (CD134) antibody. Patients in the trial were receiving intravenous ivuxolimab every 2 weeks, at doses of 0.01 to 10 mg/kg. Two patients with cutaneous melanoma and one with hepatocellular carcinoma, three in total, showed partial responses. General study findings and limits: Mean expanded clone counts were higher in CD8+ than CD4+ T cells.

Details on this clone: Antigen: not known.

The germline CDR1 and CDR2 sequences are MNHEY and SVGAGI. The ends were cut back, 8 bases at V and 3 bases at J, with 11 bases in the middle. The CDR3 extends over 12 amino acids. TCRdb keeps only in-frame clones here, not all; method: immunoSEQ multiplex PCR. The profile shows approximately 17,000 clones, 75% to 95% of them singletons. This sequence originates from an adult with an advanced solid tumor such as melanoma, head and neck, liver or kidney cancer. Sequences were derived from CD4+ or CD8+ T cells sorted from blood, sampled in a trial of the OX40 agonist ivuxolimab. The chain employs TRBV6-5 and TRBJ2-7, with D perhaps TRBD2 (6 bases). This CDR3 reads CASGTLRYEQYF. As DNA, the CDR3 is TGTGCCAGCGGGACTTTACGCTACGAGCAGTACTTC.